These T cell receptor beta chains were read from a single sample in a study of blood T cells in healthy people across ages. TCRdb re-derived calls from the 5' RACE reads in MiXCR, one entry per CDR3 protein. The sample yields about 1 million distinct CDR3 sequences, 40% to 50% seen once. The sequenced sample consisted of blood. The receptors shown here come from a woman aged 55 to 70 in good health. The conserved cysteine and the conserved F or W are not part of the CDR3 here. Each record gives: D gene, J gene, V gene, CDR3 protein. The D gene is left open where the match is weak.

. | TRBJ2-2 | TRBV28 | ASSPQGTGELF
. | TRBJ1-6 | TRBV27 | ASRSIGGSNSPLH
. | TRBJ2-7 | TRBV2 | ASIGAINYEQY
. | TRBJ2-5 | TRBV29-1 | SVVAAEETQY
TRBD2 | TRBJ2-7 | TRBV7-9 | ASSPRGSSGRFNEQY
TRBD2 | TRBJ2-1 | TRBV7-3 | ASSWTSGSDEQF
TRBD2 | TRBJ2-7 | TRBV7-2 | ASSRGTSQAYEQY
. | . | TRBV6-5 | ASSHSVGYEQY
. | TRBJ1-2 | TRBV28 | ASSLGGGGRYT
TRBD2 | TRBJ2-5 | TRBV20-1 | SARVGTLAGETQY
. | TRBJ2-2 | TRBV20-1 | SARDPRIGELF
TRBD2 | TRBJ2-7 | TRBV27 | ASSPRVAGGEQY
TRBD1 | TRBJ1-2 | TRBV27 | ASSAPGQTYGYT
. | TRBJ1-5 | TRBV28 | ASSFHQPQH
. | . | TRBV5-1 | ASMRTGSGYEQY
. | TRBJ2-1 | TRBV29-1 | SVERQGYNEQF
TRBD1 | TRBJ1-6 | TRBV30 | AWARGQSPLH
. | TRBJ1-1 | TRBV20-1 | SARVRGTNTEAF
. | TRBJ2-1 | TRBV12-3/TRBV12-4 | ASSPRGSAYNEQF
. | TRBJ2-7 | TRBV7-8 | ASSPKVTGGSYEQY
TRBD2 | TRBJ2-1 | TRBV6-2/TRBV6-3 | ASSPLAGGSGNEQF
. | TRBJ2-6 | TRBV28 | ASSLWGGDGANVLT
TRBD2 | TRBJ2-7 | TRBV7-2 | ASSLVLAASYEQY
. | TRBJ1-5 | TRBV4-2 | ASSQSFLSNQPQH
. | TRBJ2-7 | TRBV2 | ASSPDGNSYEQY
TRBD1 | TRBJ2-5 | TRBV20-1 | SARPGTGLQETQY
TRBD1 | TRBJ2-5 | TRBV15 | ATSLRTGQETQY
TRBD1 | TRBJ2-7 | TRBV4-2 | ASSQNWGTVESYEQY
. | TRBJ1-5 | TRBV7-9 | ASSLGGGQDQPQH
. | TRBJ2-6 | TRBV3-1 | ASSQDSGVISGANVLT
TRBD2 | TRBJ2-1 | TRBV3-1 | ASSQDLAGGQDEQF
. | TRBJ1-1 | TRBV7-2 | ASSKDSTYTEAF
TRBD1 | TRBJ1-2 | TRBV20-1 | SASVTGGSGYGYT
TRBD1 | TRBJ2-2 | TRBV6-6 | ASSYSGTGGTGELF
. | TRBJ2-7 | TRBV7-2 | ASSLAGFEQY
TRBD2 | TRBJ2-7 | TRBV4-1 | ASSQAGTSRYEQY
. | TRBJ1-2 | TRBV15 | ATSRDMGIGSYGYT
. | TRBJ2-4 | TRBV29-1 | SVASNRENIQY
TRBD1 | TRBJ2-7 | TRBV4-2 | ASSPGTGVFYEQY
TRBD2 | TRBJ2-7 | TRBV6-2/TRBV6-3 | ATGASGASSYEQY